Below are 29 T cell receptor beta chains sequenced from a single sample in a study of T cells in Graves' hyperthyroidism and ophthalmopathy. The source material, RNA transcripts, was used to amplify TCR beta CDR3 regions. TCR CDR3 regions were first amplified by RT-PCR with HTBI primers. TCRdb reanalysed the multiplex PCR reads using MiXCR and keeps one entry per CDR3 protein. The table records roughly 250,000 distinct CDR3 sequences, about a sixth of them present only once. Sequenced input: blood. These receptors originate from a young woman with Graves' ophthalmopathy.

This clonotype was detected many times. The chain recombines TRBV7-9 with TRBJ1-1, with unresolved D. Per the germline V gene, CDR1 is SEHNR and CDR2 is FQNEAQ (reference sequence). This CDR3 has 14 amino acids. Trimming stripped 5 bases from V and 2 bases from J, with 12 bases between. The CDR3 DNA follows: TGTGCCAGCAGCCCTACGGTTCAAAACACTGAAGCTTTCTTT. It translates to CASSPTVQNTEAFF.

The CDR3 coding sequence is TGTGCCAGCAGTTTATGGACTAGCGGGAGTGCGAGCGAGCAGTACTTC. Translation gives CASSLWTSGSASEQYF. J is TRBJ2-7 and V is TRBV12-3 or TRBV12-4, with 13 bases matching TRBD2. The CDR3 covers 16 residues. J gave up 6 bases and V 2 bases, and 7 bases lay outside the gene matches.

The J gene is TRBJ2-7, the V gene TRBV3-1; 7 nucleotides align to TRBD2. This CDR3 contains 12 residues. Germline CDR1 and CDR2: LGHDT and YNNKEL (reference sequence). Trimming cost V 6 bases and J 4 bases; bases outside gene matches: 3. Here the CDR3 DNA reads TGTGCCAGCAGGGGGGGGGTGTACGAGCAGTACTTC. Translation gives CASRGGVYEQYF.

This clonotype came up many times. Here the CDR3 reads CASSLLGPGQGNQPQHF. The DNA of the CDR3 is TGTGCCAGCAGTTTGTTGGGGCCGGGACAGGGGAATCAGCCCCAGCATTTT. The rearrangement links TRBV28 to TRBJ1-5; 10 positions match TRBD1. CDR1 MDHEN and CDR2 SYDVKM come from the germline V gene. CDR3 size: 17 residues. V trimming: 3 bases; J trimming: 4 bases; junction bases outside the gene matches: 9.

The table lists this clonotype with many counts. V and J are TRBV28 and TRBJ2-7; 8 bases align to TRBD1. The germline gives CDR1 MDHEN, CDR2 SYDVKM. This CDR3 has 12 residues. Unmatched junction bases numbered 8, after V lost 10 bases and J lost 6 bases. CDR3 sequence reads: CATGTGLPEQYF. The CDR3 DNA reads as TGTGCCACGGGGACAGGTCTCCCCGAGCAGTACTTC.

This clonotype was seen ten or more times. The V and J genes are TRBV20-1 and TRBJ2-5; 8 bases match TRBD1. This CDR3 contains 14 residues. The germline CDR1 and CDR2 sequences are DFQATT and SNEGSKA (reference sequence). V shed 5 bases, J shed 1 base, and the junction held 6 bases outside the gene matches. The CDR3 DNA is TGCAGTGCTTTTGGGACAGGTCGCCAAGAGACCCAGTACTTC. Translated, it gives CSAFGTGRQETQYF.

This clonotype was seen ten or more times. The V and J genes are TRBV20-1 and TRBJ2-3, with D unresolved. Trimming took off 3 bases at V and 0 bases at J, with 19 bases between the two ends. Germline V CDR1 and CDR2: DFQATT, SNEGSKA (reference sequence). The CDR3 is 17 residues long. The DNA of the CDR3 is TGCAGTGCTAGCGCTACCTTAAGACGAACTAGCACAGATACGCAGTATTTT. As protein: CSASATLRRTSTDTQYF.

The rearrangement uses TRBV7-2 and TRBJ2-5; D gene unclear. V lost 2 bases and J 5 bases, leaving 6 bases between the germline ends. The CDR3 totals 12 residues. Germline V gives CDR1 SGHTA, CDR2 FQGNSA. The CDR3 DNA reads TGTGCCAGCAGCTTAAGGTCGGAGACCCAGTACTTC. Protein product: CASSLRSETQYF.

This rearrangement joins TRBV6-2 or TRBV6-3 to TRBJ2-4; D may be TRBD1 (6 bases). This CDR3 contains 16 residues. The germline V gene encodes CDR1 MNHEY and CDR2 SVGEGT. V was pared by 6 bases and J by 2 bases, with 17 bases between. The CDR3 DNA reads as TGTGCCAGCAGGACACAGGGCAGAGATTCCAAAAACATTCAGTACTTC. Protein product: CASRTQGRDSKNIQYF.

This clonotype was observed at least ten times. This chain connects TRBV12-3 or TRBV12-4 to TRBJ1-2; D unclear. V was clipped by 6 bases and J by 7 bases, with 15 bases between them. CDR3 length: 13 amino acids. The CDR3: CASRPDNFRGYTF. For the CDR3, the DNA is TGTGCCAGCAGGCCCGACAACTTCCGTGGCTACACCTTC.

A few counts support this clonotype. The genes are TRBV30 and TRBJ1-4; no firm D call. There are 14 residues in the CDR3. Germline values: CDR1 GTSNPN, CDR2 SVGIG (reference sequence). V was cut by 0 bases and J by 8 bases, with 13 bases left in between. The CDR3 bases are TGTGCCTGGAGTGTGGCAGAGGGAGGCGAAAAACTGTTTTTT. It specifies CAWSVAEGGEKLFF.

Ten or more counts support this clonotype. CDR3 in amino acids: CSARKQGTPNTEAFF. The CDR3 DNA sequence: TGCAGTGCTAGAAAACAAGGGACTCCGAACACTGAAGCTTTCTTT. This chain connects TRBV20-1 to TRBJ1-1, with D possibly TRBD1 on 5 matching bases. The CDR3 spans 15 residues. With 2 bases removed from V and 1 base from J, the gap between germline ends came to 14 bases. Germline CDR1 DFQATT, CDR2 SNEGSKA (reference sequence).

This clonotype was counted many times. This rearrangement joins TRBV28 to TRBJ1-2; perhaps TRBD1 as D (6 bases). The V gene's germline CDR1 is MDHEN and CDR2 SYDVKM. This CDR3 is built from 13 residues. Trimming removed 5 bases at V and 2 bases at J, with 9 bases between. The CDR3 is CASSSGQNYGYTF. The CDR3 DNA is TGTGCCAGCAGTAGCGGACAGAACTATGGCTACACCTTC.

This clonotype was observed at least ten times. J is TRBJ1-6 and V is TRBV20-1; maybe TRBD1 (6 bases). V was cut by 6 bases and J by 0 bases, with 15 bases left in between. This CDR3 spans 16 amino acids. Germline values: CDR1 DFQATT, CDR2 SNEGSKA (reference sequence). CDR3 sequence: CSAGDNGSSYNSPLHF. DNA of the CDR3: TGCAGTGCAGGGGACAACGGGAGCTCCTATAATTCACCCCTCCACTTT.

This clonotype was counted at least ten times. This chain links TRBV13 with TRBJ2-1; 7 bases match TRBD2. Germline trimming cut 4 bases from V and 1 base from J; bases unmatched to any gene: 7. The CDR3 is 16 residues long. In germline, CDR1 is PRHDT, CDR2 FYEKMQ (reference sequence). This chain's CDR3 is CASSSRGGSSYNEQFF. DNA of the CDR3: TGTGCCAGCAGCTCCCGGGGCGGGAGTTCCTACAATGAGCAGTTCTTC.

CDR3 bases: TGTGCCAGCAGCCCCCGGGGGACCGGTTCGGAAAAACTGTTTTTT. The encoded protein is CASSPRGTGSEKLFF. V gene TRBV4-2 combines with J gene TRBJ1-4, with D tentatively TRBD1 (5 bases). CDR3 length equals 15 residues. The V end lost 4 bases, the J end lost 8 bases, and 17 bases lay between the germline ends. Germline assignment: CDR1 LGHNA and CDR2 YNFKEQ.

V and J are TRBV4-1 and TRBJ1-5, with a possible D match to TRBD1 (5 bases). The germline V gene has CDR1 MGHRA and CDR2 YSYEKL. The ends were cut back, 1 base at V and 0 bases at J, with 10 bases in the middle. This CDR3 is built from 16 residues. The CDR3 loop reads CASSQGPDNSNQPQHF. CDR3 DNA: TGCGCCAGCAGCCAAGGTCCGGACAATAGCAATCAGCCCCAGCATTTT.

This clonotype was observed at least ten times. The germline gene is not matched at one end of the junction; a read error may be the cause. The chain recombines TRBV7-7 with TRBJ2-7; TRBD1 agrees at 7 bases. From germline, CDR1 is SSHAT and CDR2 FNYEAQ (reference sequence). This CDR3 comprises 14 residues. CDR3 nucleotide sequence: TGTGCTAGCAGCGAACGACAGGGTGTAGGCGAGCAGTACTTC. Amino acid sequence: CASSERQGVGEQYF.

This clonotype came up many times. The chain joins TRBV4-1 to TRBJ1-2; a possible D gene is TRBD1 (5 bases). Germline CDR1 and CDR2: MGHRA and YSYEKL. The CDR3 is 17 amino acids. Trimming removed 0 bases from V and 4 bases from J, with 18 bases in between. The CDR3 nucleotides are TGCGCCAGCAGCCAAGATTACCACGGGGGAGTGGGCTATGGCTACACCTTC. Translation gives CASSQDYHGGVGYGYTF.

In its sample, this clonotype was seen many times. The chain carries TRBV12-3 or TRBV12-4 and TRBJ1-1; 10 bases match TRBD1. This CDR3 is 17 amino acids long. V was clipped by 5 bases and J by 0 bases; unmatched bases: 9. The CDR3 bases are TGTGCCAGCAGTAACCAGGGGGGACAGGGGATGAACACTGAAGCTTTCTTT. Amino acids: CASSNQGGQGMNTEAFF.

V usage is TRBV19 and J usage is TRBJ2-1; no reliable D call. The V end lost 3 bases, the J end lost 9 bases, and 12 bases lay between the germline ends. The germline gives CDR1 LNHDA, CDR2 SQIVND (reference sequence). The CDR3 covers 13 residues. CDR3 in amino acids: CASSIPVVGEQFF. The CDR3 DNA is TGTGCCAGTAGTATCCCCGTAGTCGGTGAGCAGTTCTTC.

The count of this clonotype is one. This chain uses TRBV2 with TRBJ2-1; D gene unclear. The CDR3 is 12 residues long. V was shortened by 8 bases and J by 10 bases, with 15 bases between the two germline ends. Germline V CDR1 and CDR2: SNHLY, FYNNEI. The CDR3, as DNA: TGTGCCAGCGGGAACGATAGATGGGAGCAGTTCTTC. Translation: CASGNDRWEQFF.

This clonotype was observed at least ten times. The rearrangement links TRBV27 to TRBJ1-2; D not certain. Looked up from germline, CDR1 is MNHEY and CDR2 is SMNVEV (reference sequence). The CDR3 is made up of 15 amino acids. Trimming left V 4 bases short and J 3 bases short, with 15 bases between. Here the CDR3 reads CASSSFDPSDYGYTF. The DNA of the CDR3 is TGTGCCAGCAGTTCGTTTGACCCTTCCGACTATGGCTACACCTTC.

This clonotype was detected many times. The chain employs TRBV25-1 and TRBJ2-1, with D perhaps being TRBD1 or TRBD2 (5 bases each). This CDR3 is 15 amino acids long. The V gene lost 2 bases and the J gene lost 7 bases, with 15 bases spanning the gap. Germline V gene sequence: CDR1 MGHDK, CDR2 SYGVNS. The CDR3 sequence: CASSEEGWGKNEQFF. The CDR3 nucleotides read TGTGCCAGCAGTGAAGAGGGGTGGGGAAAAAATGAGCAGTTCTTC.

V and J are TRBV29-1 and TRBJ2-7; TRBD2 is a possible D gene (5 bases). The CDR3 has 12 residues. Germline V gives CDR1 SQVTM, CDR2 ANQGSEA. Trimming cost V 7 bases and J 0 bases, with 10 bases left between them. This CDR3 reads CSGSGFSYEQYF. The CDR3 bases are TGCAGCGGCTCGGGATTCTCCTACGAGCAGTACTTC.

This clonotype was seen a handful of times. J is TRBJ1-2 and V is TRBV19; D is undetermined. V lost 5 bases and J lost 7, with 11 bases in between. Germline CDR1 reads LNHDA; CDR2 reads SQIVND (reference sequence). The CDR3 is 12 amino acids. CDR3 protein: CASSSGISGYTF. The DNA for the CDR3 is TGTGCCAGTAGTTCAGGAATTTCTGGCTACACCTTC.

This clonotype was seen at least ten times. The chain carries TRBV7-9 and TRBJ1-1; 7 bases match TRBD1. This CDR3 has 14 residues. Unmatched junction bases numbered 5, after V lost 6 bases and J lost 1 base. CDR1 and CDR2 (germline): SEHNR, FQNEAQ (reference sequence). The chain's CDR3 is CASRPGGGNTEAFF. CDR3 nucleotide sequence: TGTGCCAGCAGACCAGGGGGAGGGAACACTGAAGCTTTCTTT.

Many counts were recorded for this clonotype. The genes are TRBV28 and TRBJ2-7; possible D gene TRBD1, 6 bases. The germline V and J ends were trimmed by 1 base and 1 base, with 11 bases remaining between them. CDR3 length equals 15 residues. Germline V gene data show CDR1 as MDHEN and CDR2 as SYDVKM. This chain's CDR3 is CASSLLPGDSYEQYF. The CDR3, as DNA: TGTGCCAGCAGTTTATTACCAGGGGATTCCTACGAGCAGTACTTC.

This clonotype has at least ten counts. The V gene is TRBV27, the J gene TRBJ1-4, with 9 bases matching TRBD1. The germline V gene encodes CDR1 MNHEY and CDR2 SMNVEV (reference sequence). Trimming removed 4 bases from V and 0 bases from J; junction bases left unmatched: 3. This CDR3 has 16 residues. In DNA form, the CDR3 reads TGTGCCAGCAGTTCCCGACAGGGGGCAACTAATGAAAAACTGTTTTTT. It specifies CASSSRQGATNEKLFF.